In its sample, the clone carrying this T cell receptor beta chain was seen a few times. Its cognate antigen is unknown. TCRB transcripts that were expressed got sequenced, as all of the isolated RNA had been reverse transcribed. Sequencing was performed with immunoSEQ multiplex PCR; in TCRdb, only in-frame clones are kept and a portion is missing. The table shows around 310,000 clones, with approximately 13% occurring only once. J gave up 0 bases and V 4 bases, and 5 bases lay outside the gene matches. CDR1 is MDHEN and CDR2 is SYDVKM in the germline V gene. CDR3 length equals 15 residues. The data were taken from a study of beta chain features in type 1 diabetes. In the study overall: When patients were set against healthy donors, age, gender and cell yields were similar. Examined across all samples were over 85 million sorted cells. Study observations and caveats: TCRB CDR3s were moderately but significantly shorter in Type 1 diabetes patients in all four CD4+ subsets.

V and J are TRBV28 and TRBJ1-1; 7 nucleotides line up with TRBD1. The receptor was isolated from a woman aged 18-30 years with type 1 diabetes. The material sequenced was naive CD4+ T cells from blood. CDR3 nucleotides: TGTGCCAGCAGTTCCCCTGACAGGGTGAACACTGAAGCTTTCTTT. Protein: CASSSPDRVNTEAFF.